The 10 T cell receptor beta chains below all came from one sample that was sequenced in a study of siplizumab effects on memory and regulatory T cells. Here immunoSEQ multiplex PCR was the method, and the copy in TCRdb shows in-frame clones only, minus some. This sample has approximately 94,000 clones; approximately 94% occur once, and the top ten carry roughly 1.3%. Material: non-Treg CD4+ T cells sorted from blood. All receptors come from a human donor in good health.

The rearrangement links TRBV6-5 to TRBJ2-7; TRBD1 matches at 9 bases. V lost 6 bases to trimming and J lost 5 bases; unmatched junction nucleotides: 5. Germline CDR1 MNHEY, CDR2 SVGAGI. The CDR3 extends over 13 amino acids. CDR3 region: CASRGTGSNEQYF. The CDR3 nucleotides are TGTGCCAGCAGGGGGACAGGGTCCAACGAGCAGTACTTC.

This clone is a singleton in its sample. This chain joins TRBV19 and TRBJ2-1; TRBD2 matches 10 bases. The CDR3 runs to 16 residues. The V gene end was trimmed by 6 bases and the J gene end by 3 bases; junction bases not matched to a gene: 8. CDR1 and CDR2 from the germline V gene are LNHDA and SQIVND (reference sequence). The CDR3 nucleotides read TGTGCCAGTAGAAGGAGTATAGCGGGAGGCTACAATGAGCAGTTCTTC. Residues: CASRRSIAGGYNEQFF.

The chain couples TRBV18 to TRBJ2-2, with a weak D call TRBD1 (5 bases). CDR3 length: 15 amino acids. V was pared by 3 bases and J by 0 bases, with 8 bases between. Looked up from germline, CDR1 is KGHSH and CDR2 is LQKENI. CDR3 sequence (DNA): TGTGCCAGCTCACCGTCACAGGCGAACACCGGGGAGCTGTTTTTT. Protein sequence: CASSPSQANTGELFF.

This clone was recorded only once. The chain couples TRBV6-4 to TRBJ1-2, with 8 bases lining up with TRBD1. CDR3 size: 14 residues. Germline values: CDR1 MRHNA, CDR2 SNTAGT. V was clipped by 6 bases and J by 6 bases; unmatched bases: 9. CDR3: CASSRGQEGHGYTF. In nucleotides, the CDR3 is TGTGCCAGCAGCAGGGGACAGGAGGGGCATGGCTACACCTTC.

This clone was seen only once. The chain couples TRBV19 to TRBJ2-3, with 8 bases fitting TRBD2. The J segment lost 4 bases and the V segment lost 3 bases, leaving 9 bases of the junction unmatched. The CDR3 extends over 16 amino acids. The germline CDR1 and CDR2 sequences are LNHDA and SQIVND (reference sequence). The CDR3 DNA reads as TGTGCCAGTAGTATGGGTAGCGGGAATGGTCCAGATACGCAGTATTTT. It codes for CASSMGSGNGPDTQYF.

This chain links TRBV7-2 with TRBJ2-1, with 11 bases lining up with TRBD2. V was pared by 2 bases and J by 4 bases, with 1 base of the junction left unmatched. The CDR3 has 15 residues. Germline CDR1 SGHTA, CDR2 FQGNSA. CDR3 nucleotides: TGTGCCAGCAGCTTAACTAGCGGGAGATACAATGAGCAGTTCTTC. This translates into CASSLTSGRYNEQFF. The full variable domain, rest sourced from reference TRBV7-2 and TRBJ2-1, is GAGVSQSPSNKVTEKGKDVELRCDPISGHTALYWYRQSLGQGLEFLIYFQGNSAPDKSGLPSDRFSAERTGGSVSTLTIQRTQQEDSAVYLCASSLTSGRYNEQFFGPGTRLTVL.

The V and J genes are TRBV6-6 and TRBJ2-2; 7 bases map to TRBD1. This CDR3 has 16 residues. V lost 6 bases to trimming and J lost 2 bases; unmatched junction nucleotides: 9. Per the germline V gene, CDR1 is MNHNY and CDR2 is SVGAGI (reference sequence). As DNA, the CDR3 is TGTGCCAGCAGAATTACCGGGACAGTAAACACCGGGGAGCTGTTTTTT. This translates into CASRITGTVNTGELFF.

The chain carries TRBV29-1 and TRBJ2-7, with D maybe TRBD2 (5 bases). CDR1 SQVTM and CDR2 ANQGSEA come from the germline V gene. This CDR3 region has 13 residues. V was pared by 5 bases and J by 3 bases, with 14 bases between. In nucleotides, the CDR3 is TGCAGCGTTTTATTAAGCGGAAACTACGAGCAGTACTTC. Translation: CSVLLSGNYEQYF.

The chain uses TRBV29-1 and TRBJ1-1; perhaps TRBD1 as D (6 bases). Trimming shortened V by 7 bases and J by 8 bases, and 14 bases separated the two germline ends. The CDR3 runs 11 residues. CDR1 and CDR2 (germline): SQVTM, ANQGSEA. The CDR3 loop is CSGGTGTEAFF. DNA for the CDR3: TGCAGCGGAGGTACCGGGACAGAAGCTTTCTTT.

The chain has TRBV11-2 and TRBJ1-1; possibly TRBD1 for D (6 bases). The CDR3 extends over 16 amino acids. V was shortened by 2 bases and J by 0 bases, with 13 bases between the two germline ends. In germline, CDR1 is SGHAT, CDR2 FQNNGV. The chain's CDR3 is CASSLPGRGMNTEAFF. DNA for the CDR3: TGTGCCAGCAGCTTACCGGGCAGGGGAATGAACACTGAAGCTTTCTTT.